The 9 T cell receptor beta chains in this list originate from one sample, sequenced in a study of T cells in Graves' hyperthyroidism and ophthalmopathy (dated by TCRdb to the late 2010s). Libraries were prepared through multiplex PCR. TCRdb lists the instrument as Illumina HiSeq 2000. Amplification of TCR beta CDR3 regions was carried out from RNA transcripts. The first round of RT-PCR for the TCR CDR3 was performed with the HTBI primer set and the Qiagen OneStep RT-PCR kit. TCRdb ran its own pipeline on the public reads, namely fastp trimming at Q25 and MiXCR clone calling, and kept in-frame beta chains. Rows are combined by CDR3 protein, so each entry shows the most common genes and DNA. The sample has 200,000 to 300,000 distinct CDR3 sequences on record, around 17% of them singletons. Clones ranked in the top ten supply 28% of the sample. Material: blood. Source of these receptors: a woman aged 18-30 years with Graves' ophthalmopathy.

CDR3 loop: CSASGTGKSGYTF. The CDR3, as DNA: TGCAGTGCGTCCGGGACAGGGAAGAGCGGCTACACCTTC. The rearrangement links TRBV20-1 to TRBJ1-2, with 9 bases lining up with TRBD1. J lost 8 bases, V lost 6 bases, and 10 bases had no gene match. CDR1 and CDR2 (germline): DFQATT, SNEGSKA (reference sequence). The CDR3 contains 13 residues.

This clonotype was found many times. The rearrangement links TRBV18 to TRBJ1-1; 8 nucleotides match TRBD1. Germline loops: CDR1 KGHSH, CDR2 LQKENI. J was trimmed by 1 base and V by 1 base; bases with no gene match: 5. This CDR3 has 16 residues. Here the CDR3 reads CASSPRQGASNTEAFF. Here the CDR3 DNA reads TGTGCCAGCTCACCACGGCAGGGGGCATCGAACACTGAAGCTTTCTTT. Together with reference TRBV18 and TRBJ1-1, the CDR3 gives the full variable domain: NAGVMQNPRHLVRRRGQEARLRCSPMKGHSHVYWYRQLPEEGLKFMVYLQKENIIDESGMPKERFSAEFPKEGPSILRIQQVVRGDSAAYFCASSPRQGASNTEAFFGQGTRLTVV.

The table lists this clonotype with many counts. This chain joins TRBV18 and TRBJ2-7; D gene uncertain. From germline, CDR1 is KGHSH and CDR2 LQKENI. V was cut by 2 bases and J by 6 bases, with 11 bases left in between. There are 13 residues in the CDR3. The chain's CDR3 is CASSPGLVGEQYF. CDR3 nucleotide sequence: TGTGCCAGCTCACCAGGGTTAGTGGGCGAGCAGTACTTC.

CDR3 DNA sequence: TGTGCCAGCAGCGTAGCGGAGGCAATTTACAATGAGCAGTTCTTC. It yields the protein CASSVAEAIYNEQFF. V gene TRBV9 combines with J gene TRBJ2-1, with D perhaps TRBD2 (5 bases). This CDR3 is 15 amino acids long. Trimming took 0 bases from V and 4 from J, leaving 11 bases between them. The germline V gene encodes CDR1 SGDLS and CDR2 YYNGEE.

This clonotype has a count of ten or more. The chain is built from TRBV20-1 and TRBJ2-1, with D perhaps matching TRBD2 (6 bases). Trimming stripped 5 bases from V and 6 bases from J, with 17 bases between. Germline lookup yields CDR1 DFQATT and CDR2 SNEGSKA (reference sequence). CDR3 size: 14 residues. The CDR3 nucleotides are TGCAGTGCTGAAAGACTAGGATACCCCAATGAGCAGTTCTTC. Encoded protein: CSAERLGYPNEQFF.

This clonotype was detected many times. The chain couples TRBV5-1 to TRBJ2-1; D gene ambiguous. Trimming removed 0 bases from V and 7 bases from J, with 8 bases in between. Germline V gene data show CDR1 as SGHRS and CDR2 as YFSETQ. The CDR3 is 13 residues long. In nucleotides, the CDR3 is TGCGCCAGCAGCTTGGGCGAGAGGAATGAGCAGTTCTTC. It translates to CASSLGERNEQFF.

In this sample, this clonotype turned up many times. The genes are TRBV12-3 or TRBV12-4 and TRBJ2-7; 7 nucleotides align to TRBD1. After removal of 3 bases from V and 1 base from J, the junction contained 6 bases not matched to a gene. CDR3 length: 15 amino acids. For the CDR3, the DNA is TGTGCCAGCAGTTTGGCGGCAGGGGGTTCCTACGAGCAGTACTTC. This encodes CASSLAAGGSYEQYF.

This clonotype was counted many times. The chain joins TRBV15 to TRBJ2-6; 7 nucleotides agree with TRBD1. After removal of 1 base from V and 2 bases from J, the junction contained 8 bases not matched to a gene. The germline V gene has CDR1 LNHNV and CDR2 YYDKDF (reference sequence). This CDR3 region has 18 residues. For the CDR3, the DNA is TGTGCCACCAGCAGAGTCGGTACAGGGGTTACTGGGGCCAACGTCCTGACTTTC. This translates into CATSRVGTGVTGANVLTF.

This clonotype was picked up many times. The J gene is TRBJ1-3, the V gene TRBV12-3 or TRBV12-4; 8 bases map to TRBD1. The CDR3 consists of 15 residues. J lost 1 base, V lost 1 base, and 0 bases had no gene match. The DNA of the CDR3 is TGTGCCAGCAGTTTAGGGACAGGGTCTGGAAACACCATATATTTT. This gives the protein CASSLGTGSGNTIYF.